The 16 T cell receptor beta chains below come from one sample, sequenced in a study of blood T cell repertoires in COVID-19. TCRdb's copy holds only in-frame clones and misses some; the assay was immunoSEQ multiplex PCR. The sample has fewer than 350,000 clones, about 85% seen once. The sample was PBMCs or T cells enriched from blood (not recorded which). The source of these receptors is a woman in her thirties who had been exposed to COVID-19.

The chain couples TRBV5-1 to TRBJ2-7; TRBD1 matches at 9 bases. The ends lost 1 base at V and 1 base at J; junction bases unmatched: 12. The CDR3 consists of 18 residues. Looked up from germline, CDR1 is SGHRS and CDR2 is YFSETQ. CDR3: CASSLSGRDREISYEQYF. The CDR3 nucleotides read TGCGCCAGCAGCTTGTCGGGCCGGGACAGGGAGATATCCTACGAGCAGTACTTC.

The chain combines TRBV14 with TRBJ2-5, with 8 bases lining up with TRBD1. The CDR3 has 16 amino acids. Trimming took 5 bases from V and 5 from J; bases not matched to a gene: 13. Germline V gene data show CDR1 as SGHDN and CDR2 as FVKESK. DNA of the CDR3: TGTGCCAGCAGCTACGGACAGGGAAGACTCGCGGAGACCCAGTACTTC. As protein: CASSYGQGRLAETQYF.

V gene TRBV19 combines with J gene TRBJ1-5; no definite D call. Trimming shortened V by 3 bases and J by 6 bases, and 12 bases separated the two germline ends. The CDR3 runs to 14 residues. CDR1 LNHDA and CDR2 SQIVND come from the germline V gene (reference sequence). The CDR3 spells CASSILVSPQPQHF. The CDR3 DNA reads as TGTGCCAGTAGTATCCTCGTATCCCCTCAGCCCCAGCATTTT.

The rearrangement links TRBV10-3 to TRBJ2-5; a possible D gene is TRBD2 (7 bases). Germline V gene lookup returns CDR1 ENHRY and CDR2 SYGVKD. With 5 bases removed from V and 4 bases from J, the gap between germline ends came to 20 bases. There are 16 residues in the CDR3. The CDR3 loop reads CAISSRGGDLGETQYF. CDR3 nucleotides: TGTGCCATCAGTTCCCGAGGGGGGGACTTGGGAGAGACCCAGTACTTC.

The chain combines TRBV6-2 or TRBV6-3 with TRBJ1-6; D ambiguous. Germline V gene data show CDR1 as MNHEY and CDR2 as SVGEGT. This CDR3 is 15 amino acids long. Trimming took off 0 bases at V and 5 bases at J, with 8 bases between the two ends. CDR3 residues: CASSYSEANNSPLHF. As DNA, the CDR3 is TGTGCCAGCAGTTACTCGGAGGCCAATAATTCACCCCTCCACTTT.

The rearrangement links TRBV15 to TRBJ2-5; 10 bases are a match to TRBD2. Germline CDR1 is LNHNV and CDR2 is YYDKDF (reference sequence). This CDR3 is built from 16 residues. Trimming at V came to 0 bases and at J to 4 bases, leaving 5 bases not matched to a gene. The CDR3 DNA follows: TGTGCCACCAGCAGAGATCGAAGCGGGGGGGCAGAGACCCAGTACTTC. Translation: CATSRDRSGGAETQYF. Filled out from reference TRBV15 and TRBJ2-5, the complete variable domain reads DAMVIQNPRYQVTQFGKPVTLSCSQTLNHNVMYWYQQKSSQAPKLLFHYYDKDFNNEADTPDNFQSRRPNTSFCFLDIRSPGLGDTAMYLCATSRDRSGGAETQYFGPGTRLLVL.

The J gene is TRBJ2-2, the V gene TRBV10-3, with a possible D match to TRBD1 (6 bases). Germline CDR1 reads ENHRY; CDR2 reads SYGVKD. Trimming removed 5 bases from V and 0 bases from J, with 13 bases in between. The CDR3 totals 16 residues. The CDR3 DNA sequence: TGTGCCATCAGTCTCACCGGGACAACGAACACCGGGGAGCTGTTTTTT. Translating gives CAISLTGTTNTGELFF.

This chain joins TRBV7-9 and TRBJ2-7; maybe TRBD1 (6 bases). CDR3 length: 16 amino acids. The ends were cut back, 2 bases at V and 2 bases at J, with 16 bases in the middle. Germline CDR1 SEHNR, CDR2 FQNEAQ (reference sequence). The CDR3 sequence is CASSLPPRGVTYEQYF. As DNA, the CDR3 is TGTGCCAGCAGCTTACCCCCCAGGGGAGTAACCTACGAGCAGTACTTC.

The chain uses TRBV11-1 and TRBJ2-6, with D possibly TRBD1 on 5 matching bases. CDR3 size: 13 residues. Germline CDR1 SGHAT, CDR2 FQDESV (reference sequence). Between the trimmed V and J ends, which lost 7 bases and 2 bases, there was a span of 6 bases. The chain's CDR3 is CASTRAGANVLTF. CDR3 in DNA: TGTGCCAGCACCAGGGCTGGGGCCAACGTCCTGACTTTC.

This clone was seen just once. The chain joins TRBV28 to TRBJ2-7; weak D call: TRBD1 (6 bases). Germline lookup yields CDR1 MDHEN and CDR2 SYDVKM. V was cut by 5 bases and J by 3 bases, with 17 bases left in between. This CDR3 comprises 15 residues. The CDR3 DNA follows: TGTGCCAGCAGTCTTCACCGTAACAGGGACTACGAGCAGTACTTC. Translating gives CASSLHRNRDYEQYF.

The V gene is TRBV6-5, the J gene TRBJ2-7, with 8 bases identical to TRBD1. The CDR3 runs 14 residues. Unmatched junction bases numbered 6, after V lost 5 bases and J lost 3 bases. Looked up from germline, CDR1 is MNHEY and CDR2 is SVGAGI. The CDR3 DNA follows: TGTGCCAGCAGTCGGACAGGGAAATTCTACGAGCAGTACTTC. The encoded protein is CASSRTGKFYEQYF.

CDR3 bases: TGTGCCTGGAGTGTACAAGAGGGTCAGCCCCAGCATTTT. Translated: CAWSVQEGQPQHF. The V call is TRBV30, the J call TRBJ1-5; D is unresolved. V lost 0 bases, J lost 6 bases, and 9 bases lay in between. Germline loops: CDR1 GTSNPN, CDR2 SVGIG (reference sequence). The CDR3 has 13 residues.

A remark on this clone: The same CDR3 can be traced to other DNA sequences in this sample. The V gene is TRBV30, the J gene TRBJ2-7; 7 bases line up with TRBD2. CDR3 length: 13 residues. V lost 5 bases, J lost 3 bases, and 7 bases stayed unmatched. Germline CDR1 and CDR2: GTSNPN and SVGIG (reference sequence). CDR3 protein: CAWSPGGFYEQYF. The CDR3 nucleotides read TGTGCCTGGTCCCCGGGGGGTTTCTACGAGCAGTACTTC.

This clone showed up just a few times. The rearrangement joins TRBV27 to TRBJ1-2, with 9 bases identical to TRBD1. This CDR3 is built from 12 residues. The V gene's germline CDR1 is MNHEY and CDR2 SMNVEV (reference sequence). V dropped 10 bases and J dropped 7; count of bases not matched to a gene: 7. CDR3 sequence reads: CATRRTGVGYTF. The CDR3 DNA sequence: TGTGCCACCCGTAGGACAGGGGTTGGCTACACCTTC.

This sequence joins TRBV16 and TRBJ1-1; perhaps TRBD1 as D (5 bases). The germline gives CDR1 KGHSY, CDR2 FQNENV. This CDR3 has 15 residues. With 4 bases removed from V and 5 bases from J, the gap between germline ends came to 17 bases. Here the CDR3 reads CASSPPVAGWTEAFF. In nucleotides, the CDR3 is TGTGCCAGCAGCCCCCCAGTAGCAGGGTGGACTGAAGCTTTCTTT.

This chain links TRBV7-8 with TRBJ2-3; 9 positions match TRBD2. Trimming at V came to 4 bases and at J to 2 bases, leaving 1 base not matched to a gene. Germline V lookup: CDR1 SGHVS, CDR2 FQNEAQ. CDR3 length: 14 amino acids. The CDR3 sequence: CASSSSGNTDTQYF. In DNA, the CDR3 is TGTGCCAGCAGCTCTAGCGGGAACACAGATACGCAGTATTTT.